Below, 20 T cell receptor beta chains from the same sample are listed, as sequenced in a study of OX40 agonist ivuxolimab in advanced cancers. Libraries were built with the immunoSEQ multiplex PCR assay. TCRdb took over this immuneACCESS table, retaining in-frame rearrangements with V and J assigned. Such tables are incomplete; in checked studies, under half of the missing clones stem from an unresolved V gene, and the remainder is unexplained. This sample is represented by about 55,000 clones; roughly 90% of them were singletons. The ten largest account for about 1.5% of the sample. The sequenced sample was CD4+ or CD8+ T cells sorted from blood, obtained in a trial of the OX40 agonist ivuxolimab. The source is an adult with an advanced solid tumor such as melanoma, head and neck, liver or kidney cancer.

This chain links TRBV30 with TRBJ1-5; the match to TRBD1 covers 11 bases. The CDR3 is 15 residues long. CDR1 GTSNPN and CDR2 SVGIG come from the germline V gene (reference sequence). Unmatched junction bases numbered 6, after V lost 2 bases and J lost 6 bases. CDR3 amino acids: CAWSKGQGGGQPQHF. The CDR3 bases are TGTGCCTGGAGTAAGGGACAGGGGGGGGGTCAGCCCCAGCATTTT. The variable domain in full, completed from reference TRBV30 and TRBJ1-5, reads SQTIHQWPATLVQPVGSPLSLECTVEGTSNPNLYWYRQAAGRGLQLLFYSVGIGQISSEVPQNLSASRPQDRQFILSSKKLLLSDSGFYLCAWSKGQGGGQPQHFGDGTRLSIL.

This rearrangement joins TRBV6-5 to TRBJ2-1, with D possibly being TRBD1 or TRBD2 (5 bases each). Trimming stripped 4 bases from V and 9 bases from J, with 19 bases between. From germline, CDR1 is MNHEY and CDR2 SVGAGI. The length of the CDR3 is 15 residues. In nucleotides, the CDR3 is TGTGCCAGCAGTTTAGAGGCTAGCCGGGGACGTGAGCAGTTCTTC. Its protein is CASSLEASRGREQFF.

V is TRBV6-1 and J is TRBJ2-3, with 10 bases lining up with TRBD2. V was clipped by 2 bases and J by 3 bases; unmatched bases: 5. Germline V lookup: CDR1 MNHNS, CDR2 SASEGT. This CDR3 region has 16 residues. CDR3 in amino acids: CASSEFPAGGTDTQYF. The CDR3 nucleotides are TGTGCCAGCAGTGAATTTCCAGCGGGGGGGACAGATACGCAGTATTTT.

The chain combines TRBV15 with TRBJ2-2; no clear D. Germline loops: CDR1 LNHNV, CDR2 YYDKDF (reference sequence). Deletions cut 0 bases from V and 4 bases from J, with 15 bases between. The CDR3 has 17 amino acids. This chain's CDR3 is CATSREPGPGRTGELFF. The CDR3 DNA reads as TGTGCCACCAGCAGAGAGCCTGGCCCCGGACGCACCGGGGAGCTGTTTTTT.

V gene TRBV6-5 combines with J gene TRBJ2-7; no reliable D call. Trimming cost V 0 bases and J 5 bases, with 8 bases left between them. The CDR3 sequence is 13 residues long. The germline gives CDR1 MNHEY, CDR2 SVGAGI. CDR3 nucleotide sequence: TGTGCCAGCAGTTACTCTGGATTACACGAGCAGTACTTC. Translated, it gives CASSYSGLHEQYF.

The gene calls are TRBV7-3 and TRBJ2-6, with TRBD1 as a possible D gene (5 bases). Germline V lookup: CDR1 SGHTA, CDR2 FQGTGA. The V gene lost 1 base and the J gene lost 5 bases, with 6 bases spanning the gap. The length of the CDR3 is 14 residues. The CDR3 here is CASSLMGRANVLTF. CDR3 sequence (DNA): TGTGCCAGCAGCTTAATGGGGCGGGCCAACGTCCTGACTTTC.

The V call is TRBV7-8, the J call TRBJ2-2; 8 bases fit TRBD1. The CDR3 is made up of 15 amino acids. Unmatched junction bases numbered 2, after V lost 1 base and J lost 4 bases. Germline V CDR1 and CDR2: SGHVS, FQNEAQ. CDR3 protein: CASSLVRGPTGELFF. DNA for the CDR3: TGTGCCAGCAGCTTAGTCAGGGGGCCCACCGGGGAGCTGTTTTTT.

This sequence joins TRBV9 and TRBJ2-2, with D unclear. In germline, CDR1 is SGDLS, CDR2 YYNGEE. Trimming removed 0 bases at V and 4 bases at J, with 4 bases between. CDR3 length: 13 amino acids. The DNA for the CDR3 is TGTGCCAGCAGCGTAGAAGGCACCGGGGAGCTGTTTTTT. As protein: CASSVEGTGELFF.

This rearrangement joins TRBV9 to TRBJ1-2; the match to TRBD1 covers 7 bases. Germline V gene sequence: CDR1 SGDLS, CDR2 YYNGEE. The CDR3 runs 16 residues. V was pared by 0 bases and J by 8 bases, with 13 bases of the junction left unmatched. The DNA for the CDR3 is TGTGCCAGCAGCGTAGAAGGGAGACTCCGGGACAGCGGCTACACCTTC. It encodes CASSVEGRLRDSGYTF.

CDR3 residues: CASSLGQSSYNEQFF. CDR3 nucleotides: TGCGCCAGCAGCCTAGGACAGAGCTCCTACAATGAGCAGTTCTTC. The V and J genes are TRBV5-1 and TRBJ2-1; a possible D gene is TRBD1 (6 bases). Germline assignment: CDR1 SGHRS and CDR2 YFSETQ. V lost 4 bases and J lost 0, with 11 bases in between. The CDR3 is 15 amino acids.

J is TRBJ2-7 and V is TRBV20-1; D is perhaps TRBD1 (5 bases). The ends were cut back, 3 bases at V and 7 bases at J, with 10 bases in the middle. CDR3 length: 11 residues. Per the germline V gene, CDR1 is DFQATT and CDR2 is SNEGSKA (reference sequence). The CDR3 protein is CSASTGREQYF. As DNA, the CDR3 is TGCAGTGCTAGTACAGGAAGAGAGCAGTACTTC.

The J gene is TRBJ2-7, the V gene TRBV2; 9 positions agree with TRBD2. The germline V gene encodes CDR1 SNHLY and CDR2 FYNNEI. The CDR3 loop spans 15 amino acids. The V segment lost 0 bases and the J segment 6 bases; nucleotides outside the gene matches: 6. CDR3 sequence reads: CASSEALAGVGEQYF. The CDR3 DNA reads as TGTGCCAGCAGTGAAGCATTAGCGGGAGTGGGCGAGCAGTACTTC.

CDR3 sequence reads: CASSYRLAGPLDEQFF. The CDR3 coding sequence is TGTGCCAGCAGCTATCGACTAGCGGGGCCTCTAGATGAGCAGTTCTTC. The J gene is TRBJ2-1, the V gene TRBV7-2; 11 bases agree with TRBD2. The CDR3 runs to 16 residues. The J segment lost 8 bases and the V segment lost 4 bases, leaving 10 bases of the junction unmatched. Germline loops: CDR1 SGHTA, CDR2 FQGNSA.

The rearrangement joins TRBV18 to TRBJ2-2; tentative D call: TRBD1 (6 bases). The germline V gene has CDR1 KGHSH and CDR2 LQKENI. V lost 2 bases, J lost 6 bases, and 19 bases lay in between. The CDR3 runs 17 residues. The CDR3 region has the DNA TGTGCCAGCTCACCAGTACAACAGGGAGATTGGTCCGGGGAGCTGTTTTTT. This codes for CASSPVQQGDWSGELFF.

V usage is TRBV4-2 and J usage is TRBJ2-2; no firm D call. The V gene lost 1 base and the J gene lost 5 bases, with 2 bases spanning the gap. Germline CDR1 reads LGHNA; CDR2 reads YNFKEQ. The CDR3 length is 12 residues. This CDR3 is CASSQGTGELFF. The CDR3 region has the DNA TGTGCCAGCAGCCAAGGGACCGGGGAGCTGTTTTTT.

In nucleotides, the CDR3 is TGTGCCAGCAGCCGCAGGGGAGCGGAGACCCAGTACTTC. This encodes CASSRRGAETQYF. The chain recombines TRBV7-9 with TRBJ2-5, with D perhaps TRBD1 (6 bases). CDR1 and CDR2 (germline): SEHNR, FQNEAQ (reference sequence). The CDR3 has 13 amino acids. V was cut by 5 bases and J by 5 bases, with 12 bases left in between.

The chain couples TRBV15 to TRBJ2-7, with TRBD1 as a possible D gene (5 bases). Trimming cost V 9 bases and J 4 bases, with 16 bases left between them. This CDR3 contains 13 residues. CDR1 is LNHNV, CDR2 YYDKDF, per germline (reference sequence). This CDR3 is CATQIRVGYEQYF. The CDR3 DNA reads as TGTGCCACTCAAATCAGGGTGGGGTACGAGCAGTACTTC.

The chain uses TRBV19 and TRBJ2-3; maybe TRBD2 (5 bases). The CDR3 is 14 residues long. With 3 bases removed from V and 6 bases from J, the gap between germline ends came to 13 bases. CDR1 and CDR2 from the germline V gene are LNHDA and SQIVND (reference sequence). This CDR3 reads CASSIGGLADTQYF. CDR3 nucleotides: TGTGCCAGTAGTATCGGAGGATTAGCCGATACGCAGTATTTT.

This clone was observed a single time. CDR3 protein: CASGPRGINQPQHF. The CDR3 DNA follows: TGTGCCAGCGGTCCCCGGGGGATCAATCAGCCCCAGCATTTT. V and J are TRBV7-6 and TRBJ1-5, with D possibly being TRBD1 (5 bases). CDR3 size: 14 residues. CDR1 is SGHVS, CDR2 FNYEAQ, per germline. V lost 8 bases, J lost 3 bases, and 14 bases lay in between. Full variable domain (missing parts from reference TRBV7-6 and TRBJ1-5): GAGVSQSPRYKVTKRGQDVALRCDPISGHVSLYWYRQALGQGPEFLTYFNYEAQQDKSGLPNDRFSAERPEGSISTLTIQRTEQRDSAMYRCASGPRGINQPQHFGDGTRLSIL.

The V and J genes are TRBV30 and TRBJ1-2; D remains unclear. The length of the CDR3 is 15 residues. V lost 3 bases and J lost 4, with 18 bases in between. The germline V gene has CDR1 GTSNPN and CDR2 SVGIG (reference sequence). The CDR3: CAWRREGTLGYGYTF. The CDR3 DNA is TGTGCCTGGAGAAGGGAGGGAACCCTAGGCTATGGCTACACCTTC.